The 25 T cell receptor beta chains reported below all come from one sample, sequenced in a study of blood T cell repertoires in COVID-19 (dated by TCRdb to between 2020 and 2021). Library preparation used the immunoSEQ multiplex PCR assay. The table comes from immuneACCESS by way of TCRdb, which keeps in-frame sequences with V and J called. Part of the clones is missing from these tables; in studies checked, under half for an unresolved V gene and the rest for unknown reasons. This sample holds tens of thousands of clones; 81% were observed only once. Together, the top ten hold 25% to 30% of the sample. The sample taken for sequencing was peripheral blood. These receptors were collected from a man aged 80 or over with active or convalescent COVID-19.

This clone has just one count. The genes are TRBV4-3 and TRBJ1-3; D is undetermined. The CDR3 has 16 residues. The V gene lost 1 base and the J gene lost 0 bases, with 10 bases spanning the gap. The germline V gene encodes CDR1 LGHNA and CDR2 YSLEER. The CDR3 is CASSQAWSGSGNTIYF. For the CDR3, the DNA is TGCGCCAGCAGCCAAGCTTGGTCCGGCTCTGGAAACACCATATATTTT.

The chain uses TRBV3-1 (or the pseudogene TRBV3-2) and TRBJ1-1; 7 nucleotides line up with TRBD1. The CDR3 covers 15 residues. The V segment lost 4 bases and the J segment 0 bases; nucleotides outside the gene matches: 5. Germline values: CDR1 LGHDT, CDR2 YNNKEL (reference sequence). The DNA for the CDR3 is TGTGCCAGCAGCCCCCGACAGGGAATGAACACTGAAGCTTTCTTT. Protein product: CASSPRQGMNTEAFF.

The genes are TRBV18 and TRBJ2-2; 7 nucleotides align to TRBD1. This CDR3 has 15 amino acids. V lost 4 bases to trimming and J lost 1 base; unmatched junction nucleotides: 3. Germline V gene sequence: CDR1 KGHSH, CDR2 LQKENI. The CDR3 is CASSQGQMNTGELFF. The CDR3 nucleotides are TGTGCCAGCTCACAGGGACAGATGAACACCGGGGAGCTGTTTTTT.

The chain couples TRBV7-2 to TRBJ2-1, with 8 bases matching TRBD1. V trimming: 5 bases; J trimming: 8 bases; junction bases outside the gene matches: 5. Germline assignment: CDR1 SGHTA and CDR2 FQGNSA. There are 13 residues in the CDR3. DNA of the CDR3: TGTGCCAGCAGCCCCAGGGGGCCGGATGAGCAGTTCTTC. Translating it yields CASSPRGPDEQFF.

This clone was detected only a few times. The CDR3 DNA follows: TGTGCTAGTGCCTTAGACAGGGGGCTATTAGCTTTCTTT. This sequence encodes CASALDRGLLAFF. The gene calls are TRBV12-5 and TRBJ1-1; 10 positions match TRBD1. Per germline, CDR1 LGHNT and CDR2 FRNRAP. The CDR3 has 13 residues. The ends lost 7 bases at V and 10 bases at J; junction bases unmatched: 9.

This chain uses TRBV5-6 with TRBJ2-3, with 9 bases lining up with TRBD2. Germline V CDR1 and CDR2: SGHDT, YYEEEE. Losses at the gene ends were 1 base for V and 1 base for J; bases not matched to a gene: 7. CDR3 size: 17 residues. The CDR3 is CASSLFRGGGGTDTQYF. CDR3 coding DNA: TGTGCCAGCAGCTTGTTTCGAGGCGGGGGGGGCACAGATACGCAGTATTTT.

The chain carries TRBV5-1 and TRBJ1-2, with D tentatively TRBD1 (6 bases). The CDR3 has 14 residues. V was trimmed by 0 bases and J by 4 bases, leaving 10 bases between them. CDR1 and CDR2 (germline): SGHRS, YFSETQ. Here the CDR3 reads CASSLEQGSYGYTF. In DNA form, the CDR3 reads TGCGCCAGCAGCTTGGAACAGGGCTCCTATGGCTACACCTTC.

CDR3 coding DNA: TGTGCCAGCAGTTTGGAGTTATCCTATAATTCACCCCTCCACTTT. Encoded protein: CASSLELSYNSPLHF. The V gene is TRBV6-2 or TRBV6-3, the J gene TRBJ1-6; no clear D. Germline V lookup: CDR1 MNHEY, CDR2 SVGEGT. The CDR3 length is 15 residues. With 4 bases removed from V and 1 base from J, the gap between germline ends came to 8 bases.

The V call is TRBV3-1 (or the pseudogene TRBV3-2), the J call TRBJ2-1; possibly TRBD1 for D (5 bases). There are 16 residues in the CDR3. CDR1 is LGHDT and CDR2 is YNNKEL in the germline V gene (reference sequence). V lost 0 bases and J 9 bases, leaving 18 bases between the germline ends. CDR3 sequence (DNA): TGTGCCAGCAGCCAAGATCTCCCTCTGAGAAGGGGTGAGCAGTTCTTC. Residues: CASSQDLPLRRGEQFF.

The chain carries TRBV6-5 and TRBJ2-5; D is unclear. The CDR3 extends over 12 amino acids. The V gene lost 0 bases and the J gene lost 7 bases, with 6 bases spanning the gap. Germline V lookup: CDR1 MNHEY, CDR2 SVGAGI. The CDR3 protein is CASSYSHGTQYF. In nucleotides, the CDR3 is TGTGCCAGCAGTTACTCCCACGGGACCCAGTACTTC.

CDR3 bases: TGTGCCAGCAGGGGGGGTTCCAGCTCCTACAATGAGCAGTTCTTC. It yields the protein CASRGGSSSYNEQFF. The chain is built from TRBV9 and TRBJ2-1; D is perhaps TRBD2 (6 bases). CDR1 and CDR2 from the germline V gene are SGDLS and YYNGEE. Trimming cost V 5 bases and J 0 bases, with 12 bases left between them. This CDR3 contains 15 residues.

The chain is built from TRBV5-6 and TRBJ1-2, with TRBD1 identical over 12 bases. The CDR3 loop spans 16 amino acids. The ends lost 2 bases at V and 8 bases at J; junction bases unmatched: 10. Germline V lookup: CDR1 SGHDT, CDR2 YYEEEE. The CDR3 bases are TGTGCCAGCAGCTTTCTCGGGACAGGGGGCGCGGTAGGCTACACCTTC. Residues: CASSFLGTGGAVGYTF.

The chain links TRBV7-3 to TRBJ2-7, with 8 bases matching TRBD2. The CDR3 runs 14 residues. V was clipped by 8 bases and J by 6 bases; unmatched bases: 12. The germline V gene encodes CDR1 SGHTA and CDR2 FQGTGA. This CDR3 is CASRAEAGAGEQYF. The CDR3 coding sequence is TGTGCCAGCCGCGCTGAAGCGGGAGCAGGCGAGCAGTACTTC.

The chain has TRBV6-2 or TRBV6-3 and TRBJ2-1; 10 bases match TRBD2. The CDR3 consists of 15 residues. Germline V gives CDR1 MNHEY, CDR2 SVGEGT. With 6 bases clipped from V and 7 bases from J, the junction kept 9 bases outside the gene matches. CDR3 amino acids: CASSVAGGFSNEQFF. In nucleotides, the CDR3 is TGTGCCAGCAGCGTAGCGGGGGGTTTCTCGAATGAGCAGTTCTTC.

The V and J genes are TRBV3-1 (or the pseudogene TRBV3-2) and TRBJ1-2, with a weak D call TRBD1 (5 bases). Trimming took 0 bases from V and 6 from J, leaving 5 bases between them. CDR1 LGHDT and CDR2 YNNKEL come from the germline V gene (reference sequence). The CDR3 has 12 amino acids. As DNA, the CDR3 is TGTGCCAGCAGCCAAGACAGGGATGGCTACACCTTC. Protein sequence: CASSQDRDGYTF.

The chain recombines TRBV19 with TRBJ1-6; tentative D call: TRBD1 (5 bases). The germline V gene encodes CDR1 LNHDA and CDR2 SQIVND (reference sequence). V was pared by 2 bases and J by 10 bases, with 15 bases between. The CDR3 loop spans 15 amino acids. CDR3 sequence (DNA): TGTGCCAGTAGTATAACGCCAGGGTTCGGATCACCCCTCCACTTT. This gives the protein CASSITPGFGSPLHF.

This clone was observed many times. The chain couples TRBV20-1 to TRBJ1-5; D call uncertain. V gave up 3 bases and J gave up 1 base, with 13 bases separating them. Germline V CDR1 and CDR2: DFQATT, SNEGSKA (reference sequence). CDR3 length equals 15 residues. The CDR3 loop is CSASKTTGSNQPQHF. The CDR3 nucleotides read TGCAGTGCTAGTAAGACCACGGGAAGCAATCAGCCCCAGCATTTT.

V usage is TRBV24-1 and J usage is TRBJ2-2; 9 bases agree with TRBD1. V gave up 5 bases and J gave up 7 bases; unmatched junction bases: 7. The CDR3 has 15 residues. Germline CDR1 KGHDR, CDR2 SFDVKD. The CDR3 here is CATSARGTGIGELFF. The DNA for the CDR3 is TGTGCCACCAGTGCCCGAGGGACAGGGATCGGGGAGCTGTTTTTT.

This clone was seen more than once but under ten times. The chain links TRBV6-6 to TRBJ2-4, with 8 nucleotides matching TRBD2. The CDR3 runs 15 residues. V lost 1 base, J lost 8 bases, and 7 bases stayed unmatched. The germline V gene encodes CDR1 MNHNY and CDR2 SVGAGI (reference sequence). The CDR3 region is CASSYWVREGDIQYF. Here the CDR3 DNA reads TGTGCCAGCAGTTACTGGGTCCGGGAGGGGGACATTCAGTACTTC.

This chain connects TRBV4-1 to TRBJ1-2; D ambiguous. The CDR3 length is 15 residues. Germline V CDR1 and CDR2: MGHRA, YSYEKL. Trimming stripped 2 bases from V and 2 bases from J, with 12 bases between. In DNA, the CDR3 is TGCGCCAGCAGCCAACGTGTTGACGGGAACTATGGCTACACCTTC. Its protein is CASSQRVDGNYGYTF.

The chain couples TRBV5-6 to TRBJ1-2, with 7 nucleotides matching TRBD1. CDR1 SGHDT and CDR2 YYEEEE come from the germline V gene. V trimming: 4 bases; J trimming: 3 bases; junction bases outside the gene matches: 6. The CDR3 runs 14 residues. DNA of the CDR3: TGTGCCAGCAGCGCAGGGACAGCTTACTATGGCTACACCTTC. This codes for CASSAGTAYYGYTF.

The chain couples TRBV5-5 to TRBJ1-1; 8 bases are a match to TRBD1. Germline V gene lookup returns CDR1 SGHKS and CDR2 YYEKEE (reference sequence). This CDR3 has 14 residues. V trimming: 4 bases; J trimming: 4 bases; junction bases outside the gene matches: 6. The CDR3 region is CASSRTGGPTEAFF. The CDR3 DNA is TGTGCCAGCAGCAGAACAGGGGGGCCCACTGAAGCTTTCTTT.

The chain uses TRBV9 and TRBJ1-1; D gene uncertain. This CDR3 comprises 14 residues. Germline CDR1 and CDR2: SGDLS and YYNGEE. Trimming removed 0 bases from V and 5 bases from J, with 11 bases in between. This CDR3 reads CASSVGPRGTEAFF. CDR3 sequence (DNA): TGTGCCAGCAGCGTAGGACCCCGAGGGACTGAAGCTTTCTTT. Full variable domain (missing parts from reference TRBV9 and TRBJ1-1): DSGVTQTPKHLITATGQRVTLRCSPRSGDLSVYWYQQSLDQGLQFLIQYYNGEERAKGNILERFSAQQFPDLHSELNLSSLELGDSALYFCASSVGPRGTEAFFGQGTRLTVV.

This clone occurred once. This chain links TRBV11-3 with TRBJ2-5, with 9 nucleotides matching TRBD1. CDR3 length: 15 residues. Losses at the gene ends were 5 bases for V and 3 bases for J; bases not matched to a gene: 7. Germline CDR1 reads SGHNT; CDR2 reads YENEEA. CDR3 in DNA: TGTGCCAGCAGCCCCGGGACAGGGACCGAAGAGACCCAGTACTTC. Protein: CASSPGTGTEETQYF.

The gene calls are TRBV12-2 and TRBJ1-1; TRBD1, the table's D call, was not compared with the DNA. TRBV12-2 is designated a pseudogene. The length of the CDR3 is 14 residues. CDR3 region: CASWTVRWDTEAFF. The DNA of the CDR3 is TGTGCAAGTTGGACAGTTCGCTGGGACACTGAAGCTTTCTTT.